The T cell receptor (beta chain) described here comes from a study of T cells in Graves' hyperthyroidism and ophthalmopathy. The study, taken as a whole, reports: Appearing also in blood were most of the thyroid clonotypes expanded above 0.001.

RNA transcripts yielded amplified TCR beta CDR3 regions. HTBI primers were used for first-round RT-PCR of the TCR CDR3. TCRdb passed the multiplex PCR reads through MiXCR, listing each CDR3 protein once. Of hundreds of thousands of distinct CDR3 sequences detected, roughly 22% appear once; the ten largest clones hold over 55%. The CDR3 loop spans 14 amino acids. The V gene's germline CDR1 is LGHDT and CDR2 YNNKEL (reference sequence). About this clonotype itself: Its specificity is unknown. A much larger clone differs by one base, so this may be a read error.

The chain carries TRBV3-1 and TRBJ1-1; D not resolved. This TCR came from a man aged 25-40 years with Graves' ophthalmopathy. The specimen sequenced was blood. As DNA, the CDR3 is TGTGCCGGCAGCCAAGTAGCAGGGAACACTGAAGCTTTCTTT. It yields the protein CAGSQVAGNTEAFF.